These T cell receptor beta chains were read from a single sample in a study of EBV T-cell therapy then PD-1 blockade in nasopharyngeal carcinoma. The table came from immunoSEQ multiplex PCR; TCRdb's copy has only in-frame clones and leaves some out. The sample shows about 17,000 clones, approximately 88% of them seen only once. The antigens for these receptors are not known. This specimen was CD8+ T cells from blood, taken at day 0 from a patient whose treatment included autologous EBV-specific T cells and nivolumab. These receptor sequences come from a man in his forties with nasopharyngeal carcinoma. CDR3s include the opening cysteine and the closing phenylalanine or tryptophan. Each record gives: D gene, V gene, J gene, clone size, CDR3 DNA, CDR3 protein. D genes are given only for firm matches. Rows give clone size only sometimes, using once, few, many, or a class for an expanded clone.

>-|TRBV19|TRBJ1-4|-
TGTGCCGGAACCCACACCCAATGGTACACAAAACTGTTTTTT
CAGTHTQWYTKLFF
>-|TRBV7-3|TRBJ2-7|-
TGTGCCAGCAGCTTAAACGGGGGGCTAGTCTACGAGCAGTACTTC
CASSLNGGLVYEQYF
>-|TRBV4-1|TRBJ1-1|-
TGCGCCAGCAGCCACCCGCGAAACACTGAAGCTTTCTTT
CASSHPRNTEAFF
>-|TRBV4-3|TRBJ1-2|-
-
CASSPFFGNGYTF
>-|TRBV12-3/TRBV12-4|TRBJ2-3|-
TGTGCCAGCAGTTTAGATACGCAGTATTTT
CASSLDTQYF
>TRBD1|TRBV5-6|TRBJ2-7|-
TGTGCCAGCAGCTTGGGGGACAGATACTACGAGCAGTACTTC
CASSLGDRYYEQYF
>TRBD1|TRBV4-3|TRBJ2-7|once
TGCGCCAGCAGCCAGTTCCGGGACAGTTACTCCTACGAGCAGTACTTC
CASSQFRDSYSYEQYF
>-|TRBV11-2|TRBJ2-1|-
TGTGCCAGCAGCCAAGGCAGTCTAGGTCTGTTTTACAATGAGCAGTTCTTC
CASSQGSLGLFYNEQFF
>-|TRBV4-3|TRBJ1-2|-
TGCGCCAGCAGCCAAAGAGGGCGGAGCTATGGCTACACCTTC
CASSQRGRSYGYTF
>-|TRBV13|TRBJ2-5|-
TGTGCCAGCAGCTACCGATCCGGGGACCGGGAGACCCAGTACTTC
CASSYRSGDRETQYF
>-|TRBV12-3/TRBV12-4|TRBJ2-1|once
TGTGCCAGCAGTTGGGGGGGGCATGAGCAGTTCTTC
CASSWGGHEQFF
>TRBD2|TRBV6-1|TRBJ2-7|-
TGTGCCAGCAGTGAAAGACTAGCGGGGTCCTACGAGCAGTACTTC
CASSERLAGSYEQYF
>-|TRBV5-1|TRBJ1-4|-
TGCGCCAGCAGTTCTGGGGGGGAAAAACTGTTTTTT
CASSSGGEKLFF
>-|TRBV9|TRBJ1-1|-
TGTGCCAGCAGCGTAGCCGATTACAACACTGAAGCTCTCTTT
CASSVADYNTEALF
>TRBD1|TRBV7-2|TRBJ1-5|-
TGTGCCAGCAGCTTAACCGGGACAGGGGGCAGGCAGCCCCAGCATTTT
CASSLTGTGGRQPQHF
>-|TRBV27|TRBJ2-2|-
TGTGCCAGCAGTTCTAACCTCCAGGACACCGGGGAGCTGTTTTTT
CASSSNLQDTGELFF
>TRBD1|TRBV27|TRBJ2-1|-
TGTGCCAGCTGGCCGACAGGGATCTACAATGAGCAGTTCTTC
CASWPTGIYNEQFF
>TRBD1|TRBV27|TRBJ1-2|-
TGTGCCAGCAGTCCTGGGACAGGGACTACAAACTATGGCTACACCTTC
CASSPGTGTTNYGYTF
>TRBD1|TRBV5-6|TRBJ1-2|-
TGTGCCAGCAGCTTTCGACAGGGTCTTCGGTATGGCTACACCTTC
CASSFRQGLRYGYTF
>-|TRBV14|TRBJ2-2|-
TGTGCCAGCAGCCAAGACACATCCCGGGGACGCGACGGGGAGCTGTTTTTT
CASSQDTSRGRDGELFF
>-|TRBV5-8|TRBJ2-7|-
TGTGCCAGCAGGGTGAAAGAGCAGTACTTC
CASRVKEQYF
>-|TRBV6-2/TRBV6-3|TRBJ1-1|-
TGTGCCAGCAGCCAGTACATGAACACTGAAGCTTTCTTT
CASSQYMNTEAFF
>TRBD1|TRBV12-3/TRBV12-4|TRBJ2-5|few
TGTGCCAGTTCGACAGGGGGCTGGGAGACCCAGTACTTC
CASSTGGWETQYF
>TRBD2|TRBV6-6|TRBJ2-1|-
TGTGCCAGCAGTCTGGGACTAGCCGAGCAGTTCTTC
CASSLGLAEQFF
>-|TRBV6-6|TRBJ2-3|-
TGTGCCAGCAGTTACGGGAAGAGCACAGATACGCAGTATTTT
CASSYGKSTDTQYF
>TRBD1|TRBV11-1|TRBJ2-1|-
TGTGCCAGCAGCGGCAGGGACAGCTACAATGAGCAGTTCTTC
CASSGRDSYNEQFF
>-|TRBV7-2|TRBJ1-2|-
TGTGCCAGCAGCTTAGTTCGACTCTATGGCTACACCTTC
CASSLVRLYGYTF
>TRBD2|TRBV5-1|TRBJ2-1|-
TGCGCCAGCAGTTCCCGGGGGGGCTCCTACAATGAGCAGTTCTTC
CASSSRGGSYNEQFF
>TRBD1|TRBV19|TRBJ2-2|once
TGTGCCAGTAGTCCCCCGTACCAGGGGGCCCGATCCACCGGGGAGCTGTTTTTT
CASSPPYQGARSTGELFF
>-|TRBV29-1|TRBJ2-6|-
TGCAGCGTGAGAGGAGTCTCTGGGGCCAACGTCCTGACTTTC
CSVRGVSGANVLTF
>-|TRBV9|TRBJ2-3|-
TGTGCCAGCAGCGTTGAAGGGTACACAGATACGCAGTATTTT
CASSVEGYTDTQYF